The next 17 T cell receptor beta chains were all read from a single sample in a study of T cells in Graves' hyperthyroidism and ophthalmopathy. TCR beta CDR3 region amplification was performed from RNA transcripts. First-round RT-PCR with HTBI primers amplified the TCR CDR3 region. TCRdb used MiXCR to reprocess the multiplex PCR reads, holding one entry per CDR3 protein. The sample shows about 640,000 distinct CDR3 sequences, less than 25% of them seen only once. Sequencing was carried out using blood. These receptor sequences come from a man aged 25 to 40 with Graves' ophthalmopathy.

The CDR3 protein is CASETGLDYNEQFF. CDR3 DNA: TGTGCCAGCGAGACGGGACTAGATTACAATGAGCAGTTCTTC. V and J are TRBV9 and TRBJ2-1, with 8 bases fitting TRBD2. The CDR3 spans 14 residues. V lost 7 bases to trimming and J lost 4 bases; unmatched junction nucleotides: 7. Germline-derived CDR1 and CDR2 are SGDLS and YYNGEE.

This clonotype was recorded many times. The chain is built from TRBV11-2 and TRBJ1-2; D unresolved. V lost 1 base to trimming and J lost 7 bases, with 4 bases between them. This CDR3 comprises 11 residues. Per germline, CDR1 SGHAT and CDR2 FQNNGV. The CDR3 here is CASSLGSGYTF. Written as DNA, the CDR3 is TGTGCCAGCAGCTTAGGGAGTGGCTACACCTTC.

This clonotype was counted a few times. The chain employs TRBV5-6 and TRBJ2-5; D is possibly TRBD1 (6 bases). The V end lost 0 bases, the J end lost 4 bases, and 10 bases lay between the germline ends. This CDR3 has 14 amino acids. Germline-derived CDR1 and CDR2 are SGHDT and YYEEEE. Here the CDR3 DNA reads TGTGCCAGCAGCTTGGTTACAGGGTCAGAGACCCAGTACTTC. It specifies CASSLVTGSETQYF.

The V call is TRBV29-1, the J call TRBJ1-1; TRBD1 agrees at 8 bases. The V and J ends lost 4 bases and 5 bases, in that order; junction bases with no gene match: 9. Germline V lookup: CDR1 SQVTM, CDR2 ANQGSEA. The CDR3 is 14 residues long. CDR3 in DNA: TGCAGCGTTGGGACAGGGCTTGATTGGACTGAAGCTTTCTTT. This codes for CSVGTGLDWTEAFF.

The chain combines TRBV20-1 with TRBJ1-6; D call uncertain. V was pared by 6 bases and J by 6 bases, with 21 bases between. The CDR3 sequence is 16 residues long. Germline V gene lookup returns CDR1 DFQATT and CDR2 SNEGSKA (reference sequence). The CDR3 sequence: CSAEARSGKLNSPLHF. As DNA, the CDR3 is TGCAGTGCGGAAGCGCGGTCCGGAAAGCTTAATTCACCCCTCCACTTT.

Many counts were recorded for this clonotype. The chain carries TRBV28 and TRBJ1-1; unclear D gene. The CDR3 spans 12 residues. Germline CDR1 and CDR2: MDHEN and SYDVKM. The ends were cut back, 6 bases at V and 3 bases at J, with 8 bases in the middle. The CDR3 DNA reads TGTGCCAGCAGCCCGACCGACACTGAAGCTTTCTTT. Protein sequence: CASSPTDTEAFF.

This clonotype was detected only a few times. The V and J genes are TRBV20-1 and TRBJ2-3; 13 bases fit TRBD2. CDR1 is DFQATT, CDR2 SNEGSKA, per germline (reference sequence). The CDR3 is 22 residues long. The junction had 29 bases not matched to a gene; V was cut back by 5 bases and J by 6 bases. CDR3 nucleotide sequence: TGCAGTGCTCTCTACGTTCCGACAGGACTAGCGGGAGTGGCCCGTATTGTGGATACGCAGTATTTT. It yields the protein CSALYVPTGLAGVARIVDTQYF.

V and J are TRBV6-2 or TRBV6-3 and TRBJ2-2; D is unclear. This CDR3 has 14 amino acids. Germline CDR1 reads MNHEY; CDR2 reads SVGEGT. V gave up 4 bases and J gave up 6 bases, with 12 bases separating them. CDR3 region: CASSSPPIAGELFF. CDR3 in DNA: TGTGCCAGCAGTTCACCCCCTATCGCCGGGGAGCTGTTTTTT.

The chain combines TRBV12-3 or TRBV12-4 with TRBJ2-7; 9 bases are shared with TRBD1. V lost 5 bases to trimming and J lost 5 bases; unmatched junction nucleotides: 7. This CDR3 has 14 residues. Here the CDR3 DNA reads TGTGCCAGCAGTCGCCGGGACAGGGTCCACGAGCAGTACTTC. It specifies CASSRRDRVHEQYF.

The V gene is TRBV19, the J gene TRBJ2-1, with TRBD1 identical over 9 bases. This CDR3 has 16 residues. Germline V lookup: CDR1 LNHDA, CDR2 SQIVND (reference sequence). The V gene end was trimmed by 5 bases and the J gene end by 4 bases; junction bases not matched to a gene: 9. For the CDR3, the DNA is TGTGCCAGTAGTCCACGGACAGGGGCTCTATACAATGAGCAGTTCTTC. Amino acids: CASSPRTGALYNEQFF.

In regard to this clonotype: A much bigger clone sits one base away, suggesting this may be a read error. CDR3 DNA sequence: TGCAGGGCTAGGGGGACTATTGGATACGAGCAGTACTTC. This encodes CRARGTIGYEQYF. The chain carries TRBV20-1 and TRBJ2-7; possibly TRBD2 for D (7 bases). The CDR3 has 13 residues. Germline CDR1 reads DFQATT; CDR2 reads SNEGSKA (reference sequence).

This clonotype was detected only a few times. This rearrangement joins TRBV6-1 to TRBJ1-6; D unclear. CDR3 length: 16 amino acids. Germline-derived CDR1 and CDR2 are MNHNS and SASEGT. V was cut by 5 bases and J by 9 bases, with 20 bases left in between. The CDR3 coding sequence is TGTGCCAGCAGTACCCACGGCCTATCCCTCGGTTCACCCCTCCACTTT. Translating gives CASSTHGLSLGSPLHF.

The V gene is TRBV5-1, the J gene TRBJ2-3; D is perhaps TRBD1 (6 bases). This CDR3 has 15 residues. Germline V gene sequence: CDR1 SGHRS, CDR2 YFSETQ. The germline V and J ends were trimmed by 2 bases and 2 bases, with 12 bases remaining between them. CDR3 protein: CASSLQGRVTDTQYF. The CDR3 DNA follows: TGCGCCAGCAGCTTACAGGGTAGAGTCACAGATACGCAGTATTTT.

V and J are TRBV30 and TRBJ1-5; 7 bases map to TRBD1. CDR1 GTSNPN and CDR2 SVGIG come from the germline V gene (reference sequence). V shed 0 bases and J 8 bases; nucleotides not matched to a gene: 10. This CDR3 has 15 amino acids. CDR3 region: CAWSVPRTGGEPQHF. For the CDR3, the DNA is TGTGCCTGGAGTGTACCCAGGACAGGCGGGGAGCCCCAGCATTTT.

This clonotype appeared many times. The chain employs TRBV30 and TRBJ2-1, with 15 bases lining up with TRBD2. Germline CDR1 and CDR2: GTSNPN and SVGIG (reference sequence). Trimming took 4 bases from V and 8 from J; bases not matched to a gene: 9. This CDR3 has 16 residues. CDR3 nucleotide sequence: TGTGCCTGGACTCGGACTAGCGGGAGGGCCGGATATGAGCAGTTCTTC. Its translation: CAWTRTSGRAGYEQFF.

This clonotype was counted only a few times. The CDR3 nucleotides read TGTGCCAGCAGTTTTTACAGTGGCTACGAGCAGTACTTC. Translated: CASSFYSGYEQYF. The V gene is TRBV6-5, the J gene TRBJ2-7; no reliable D call. Per the germline V gene, CDR1 is MNHEY and CDR2 is SVGAGI. This CDR3 has 13 amino acids. V shed 4 bases and J shed 3 bases, with 10 bases lying between them.

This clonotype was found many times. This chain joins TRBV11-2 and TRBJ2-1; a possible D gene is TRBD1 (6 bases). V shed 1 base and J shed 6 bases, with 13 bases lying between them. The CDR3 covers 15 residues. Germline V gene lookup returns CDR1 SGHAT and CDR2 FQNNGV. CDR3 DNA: TGTGCCAGCAGCTTAGGTGGGACACCTTCCAATGAGCAGTTCTTC. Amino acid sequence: CASSLGGTPSNEQFF.